Each of the 30 T cell receptor beta chains below was sequenced from the same sample in a study of regulatory T cells. Study findings and constraints: Regulatory T cells from CD3G-deficient patients were less diverse than autologous conventional CD4+ cells and control regulatory cells.

No cognate antigen is known for these TCRs. Amplification used 52 TRBV primers and 13 TRBJ primers. Sequencing used immunoSEQ multiplex PCR; TCRdb keeps in-frame clones, though not all of them. The data hold some 6,100 clones, with 75% to 90% observed a single time. Sample: CD4+ Tregs sorted from blood. Source of these receptors: a person aged 18-30 years with CD3G deficiency.

This chain connects TRBV10-3 to TRBJ2-7, with D tentatively TRBD1 or TRBD2 (5 bases each). Trimming cost V 10 bases and J 6 bases, with 13 bases left between them. The CDR3 consists of 11 residues. Per the germline V gene, CDR1 is ENHRY and CDR2 is SYGVKD. In DNA form, the CDR3 reads TGTGCCACACGGCAGGGAGTCGAGCAGTACTTC. This translates into CATRQGVEQYF.

The chain has TRBV6-1 and TRBJ1-5, with D perhaps TRBD1 (5 bases). The V end lost 2 bases, the J end lost 3 bases, and 11 bases lay between the germline ends. This CDR3 is built from 15 residues. Germline lookup yields CDR1 MNHNS and CDR2 SASEGT. As DNA, the CDR3 is TGTGCCAGCAGTGAAACCAGGGCCTTCAATCAGCCCCAGCATTTT. Protein product: CASSETRAFNQPQHF.

The rearrangement links TRBV6-1 to TRBJ2-7; 7 nucleotides match TRBD2. The V and J ends lost 8 bases and 5 bases, in that order; junction bases with no gene match: 12. Germline CDR1 and CDR2: MNHNS and SASEGT. The CDR3 extends over 14 amino acids. CDR3 protein: CASGRVWGGNEQYF. CDR3 coding DNA: TGTGCCAGCGGTAGGGTCTGGGGAGGGAACGAGCAGTACTTC.

Regarding this clone: An end of the junction differs from the germline gene, which may be a read error. V gene TRBV20-1 combines with J gene TRBJ1-4, with a tentative D call TRBD1 (5 bases). This CDR3 comprises 11 residues. Germline lookup yields CDR1 DFQATT and CDR2 SNEGSKA (reference sequence). The CDR3 reads CSAGGGVKMVF. In DNA form, the CDR3 reads TGCAGTGCTGGGGGGGGAGTCAAGATGGTTTTT.

J is TRBJ1-6 and V is TRBV11-2; no reliable D call. V was cut by 3 bases and J by 7 bases, with 13 bases left in between. CDR1 and CDR2 from the germline V gene are SGHAT and FQNNGV. The CDR3 has 15 amino acids. CDR3: CASSLGVGWNSPLHF. CDR3 nucleotides: TGTGCCAGCAGCTTGGGTGTGGGGTGGAATTCACCCCTCCACTTT.

CDR3 DNA: TGTGCCAGTAGCCACAGGGGGCTTGGGGCCAACGTCCTGACTTTC. Encoded protein: CASSHRGLGANVLTF. The gene calls are TRBV19 and TRBJ2-6, with 9 bases aligning to TRBD1. Germline V gene data show CDR1 as LNHDA and CDR2 as SQIVND (reference sequence). V shed 6 bases and J 3 bases; nucleotides not matched to a gene: 3. There are 15 residues in the CDR3.

A few counts support this clone. V and J are TRBV5-1 and TRBJ2-1; 7 bases are a match to TRBD2. Germline CDR1 SGHRS, CDR2 YFSETQ. This CDR3 is built from 15 residues. Trimming cost V 4 bases and J 7 bases; bases outside gene matches: 11. The CDR3 sequence: CASSPGTIPANEQFF. CDR3 coding DNA: TGCGCCAGCAGCCCGGGGACTATCCCTGCGAATGAGCAGTTCTTC.

The chain employs TRBV5-1 and TRBJ2-7, with D maybe TRBD1 (6 bases). The CDR3 spans 13 residues. In germline, CDR1 is SGHRS, CDR2 YFSETQ. Deletions cut 4 bases from V and 4 bases from J, with 12 bases between. CDR3 DNA: TGCGCCAGCAGCCCCGGGACACATTACGAGCAGTACTTC. This sequence encodes CASSPGTHYEQYF.

The V gene is TRBV5-1, the J gene TRBJ2-3; unclear D gene. This CDR3 has 12 amino acids. CDR1 SGHRS and CDR2 YFSETQ come from the germline V gene. With 4 bases removed from V and 7 bases from J, the gap between germline ends came to 10 bases. In nucleotides, the CDR3 is TGCGCCAGCAGCCCTGACTTGAATACGCAGTATTTT. This sequence encodes CASSPDLNTQYF.

This sequence joins TRBV27 and TRBJ1-1; D remains ambiguous. This CDR3 region has 15 residues. Trimming left V 0 bases short and J 3 bases short, with 11 bases between. CDR1 and CDR2 from the germline V gene are MNHEY and SMNVEV (reference sequence). The CDR3 coding sequence is TGTGCCAGCAGTTTATCGAGGGCGGCGGACACTGAAGCTTTCTTT. It encodes CASSLSRAADTEAFF.

The chain links TRBV6-6 to TRBJ2-1; no clear D. With 6 bases removed from V and 10 bases from J, the gap between germline ends came to 13 bases. The CDR3 has 12 amino acids. Germline V gene data show CDR1 as MNHNY and CDR2 as SVGAGI (reference sequence). The CDR3 DNA sequence: TGTGCCAGCAGGACCGCGATTGCGGAGCAGTTCTTC. Protein product: CASRTAIAEQFF.

This chain joins TRBV18 and TRBJ2-7; 9 positions agree with TRBD1. CDR1 and CDR2 (germline): KGHSH, LQKENI. The CDR3 length is 14 residues. The ends lost 3 bases at V and 6 bases at J; junction bases unmatched: 6. In DNA, the CDR3 is TGTGCCAGCTCACCGCGGGGACAGGGCTTCGAGCAGTACTTC. This translates into CASSPRGQGFEQYF.

The genes are TRBV7-9 and TRBJ2-1; 8 bases are a match to TRBD2. V trimming: 3 bases; J trimming: 6 bases; junction bases outside the gene matches: 7. Germline CDR1 reads SEHNR; CDR2 reads FQNEAQ (reference sequence). The length of the CDR3 is 15 residues. The CDR3 region has the DNA TGTGCCAGCAGCTTGTTGGAGCGGGGGAGCAATGAGCAGTTCTTC. Translated: CASSLLERGSNEQFF.

This rearrangement joins TRBV7-2 to TRBJ2-7; no reliable D call. Germline V gene sequence: CDR1 SGHTA, CDR2 FQGNSA. CDR3 length: 13 amino acids. Between the trimmed V and J ends, which lost 3 bases and 1 base, there was a span of 7 bases. The CDR3: CASSLERSYEQYF. In DNA form, the CDR3 reads TGTGCCAGCAGCTTGGAGCGTTCCTACGAGCAGTACTTC.

The chain recombines TRBV7-2 with TRBJ2-6; D remains unclear. Germline V gene lookup returns CDR1 SGHTA and CDR2 FQGNSA. V lost 3 bases and J 4 bases, leaving 13 bases between the germline ends. The CDR3 length is 16 residues. The CDR3 sequence is CASSLVGFAGANVLTF. The CDR3 region has the DNA TGTGCCAGCAGCTTGGTGGGGTTCGCCGGGGCCAACGTCCTGACTTTC.

This clone was found once. The rearrangement uses TRBV19 and TRBJ2-1; 12 bases align to TRBD2. The CDR3 is 16 amino acids. Germline values: CDR1 LNHDA, CDR2 SQIVND (reference sequence). After removal of 5 bases from V and 6 bases from J, the junction contained 8 bases not matched to a gene. DNA of the CDR3: TGTGCCAGTAGTTCATCCGGGACTAGCGGGCGCAATGAGCAGTTCTTC. Its protein is CASSSSGTSGRNEQFF.

The chain links TRBV6-6 to TRBJ2-7; D may be TRBD2 (6 bases). Germline loops: CDR1 MNHNY, CDR2 SVGAGI (reference sequence). The ends were cut back, 8 bases at V and 3 bases at J, with 8 bases in the middle. The CDR3 is made up of 11 amino acids. The chain's CDR3 is CASRGNYEQYF. CDR3 DNA: TGTGCCAGCCGGGGGAACTACGAGCAGTACTTC.

The chain has TRBV23-1 and TRBJ2-7; no clear D gene. TRBV23-1 is an ORF, with its function uncertain. Trimming removed 3 bases from V and 2 bases from J, with 11 bases in between. This CDR3 comprises 14 residues. The CDR3: CASSHRPEPYEQYF. CDR3 sequence (DNA): TGCGCCAGCAGTCATCGGCCCGAACCCTACGAGCAGTACTTC.

The chain joins TRBV18 to TRBJ2-3, with a possible D match to TRBD1 (7 bases). Per germline, CDR1 KGHSH and CDR2 LQKENI. V was clipped by 5 bases and J by 6 bases, with 15 bases between them. The CDR3 is made up of 14 amino acids. The CDR3 protein is CASSNGGGPDTQYF. CDR3 coding DNA: TGTGCCAGCTCAAATGGAGGGGGCCCGGATACGCAGTATTTT.

This chain uses TRBV5-1 with TRBJ2-2; 9 nucleotides agree with TRBD2. Germline trimming cut 1 base from V and 4 bases from J; bases unmatched to any gene: 5. The CDR3 contains 16 residues. In germline, CDR1 is SGHRS, CDR2 YFSETQ. CDR3 in DNA: TGCGCCAGCAGCTTGTCGGCGGGGGGGCCCACCGGGGAGCTGTTTTTT. Its protein is CASSLSAGGPTGELFF. Combining the CDR3 with reference TRBV5-1 and TRBJ2-2 gives the whole variable domain KAGVTQTPRYLIKTRGQQVTLSCSPISGHRSVSWYQQTPGQGLQFLFEYFSETQRNKGNFPGRFSGRQFSNSRSEMNVSTLELGDSALYLCASSLSAGGPTGELFFGEGSRLTVL.

V usage is TRBV6-1 and J usage is TRBJ2-3, with D uncertain. The germline V and J ends were trimmed by 11 bases and 0 bases, with 12 bases remaining between them. CDR3 length: 13 amino acids. Per the germline V gene, CDR1 is MNHNS and CDR2 is SASEGT. The CDR3 DNA reads as TGTGCCGTAGATGAGTTTAGCACAGATACGCAGTATTTT. Its protein is CAVDEFSTDTQYF.

V gene TRBV5-1 combines with J gene TRBJ2-3; D call uncertain. Trimming removed 0 bases at V and 4 bases at J, with 12 bases between. Germline CDR1 is SGHRS and CDR2 is YFSETQ. The CDR3 spans 15 residues. CDR3 in amino acids: CASSLDPGYADTQYF. CDR3 nucleotide sequence: TGCGCCAGCAGCTTGGATCCAGGATATGCAGATACGCAGTATTTT.

The CDR3 DNA reads as TGCGCCAGCAGCCTGGGACTAGCGGGACCAGATACGCAGTATTTT. Translating it yields CASSLGLAGPDTQYF. The chain carries TRBV5-1 and TRBJ2-3; 13 bases agree with TRBD2. Germline V CDR1 and CDR2: SGHRS, YFSETQ. Trimming at V came to 4 bases and at J to 4 bases, leaving 3 bases not matched to a gene. The CDR3 covers 15 residues.

This chain links TRBV11-1 with TRBJ2-1; D is undetermined. Germline V gives CDR1 SGHAT, CDR2 FQDESV (reference sequence). V lost 3 bases and J 9 bases, leaving 18 bases between the germline ends. There are 15 residues in the CDR3. Here the CDR3 reads CASSLVPQSFGEQFF. DNA for the CDR3: TGTGCCAGCAGCTTGGTGCCCCAGAGTTTCGGTGAGCAGTTCTTC.

V usage is TRBV11-2 and J usage is TRBJ2-7; TRBD2 aligns across 10 bases. Germline V lookup: CDR1 SGHAT, CDR2 FQNNGV. The J segment lost 3 bases and the V segment lost 5 bases, leaving 7 bases of the junction unmatched. The CDR3 covers 15 residues. The CDR3 loop is CASSTSSGGFYEQYF. The CDR3 region has the DNA TGTGCCAGCAGCACCAGTAGCGGGGGGTTCTACGAGCAGTACTTC. Full variable domain (outside the CDR3, taken from reference TRBV11-2 and TRBJ2-7): EAGVAQSPRYKIIEKRQSVAFWCNPISGHATLYWYQQILGQGPKLLIQFQNNGVVDDSQLPKDRFSAERLKGVDSTLKIQPAKLEDSAVYLCASSTSSGGFYEQYFGPGTRLTVT.

Only one count was recorded for this clone. The J gene is TRBJ2-7, the V gene TRBV18; D is unresolved. Trimming removed 4 bases from V and 0 bases from J, with 4 bases in between. The CDR3 is 12 amino acids. The germline CDR1 and CDR2 sequences are KGHSH and LQKENI. The CDR3 is CASSLSSYEQYF. The CDR3 bases are TGTGCCAGCTCACTCTCCTCCTACGAGCAGTACTTC.

The rearrangement joins TRBV5-1 to TRBJ1-6; D unclear. Deletions cut 5 bases from V and 10 bases from J, with 19 bases between. In germline, CDR1 is SGHRS, CDR2 YFSETQ. CDR3 length equals 15 residues. The CDR3 loop is CASRGQPDFRSPLHF. The CDR3 DNA follows: TGCGCCAGCAGGGGCCAGCCGGACTTTCGGTCACCCCTCCACTTT. The whole variable domain, filled in from reference TRBV5-1 and TRBJ1-6, reads KAGVTQTPRYLIKTRGQQVTLSCSPISGHRSVSWYQQTPGQGLQFLFEYFSETQRNKGNFPGRFSGRQFSNSRSEMNVSTLELGDSALYLCASRGQPDFRSPLHFGNGTRLTVT.

The chain combines TRBV5-1 with TRBJ2-7; 11 nucleotides line up with TRBD2. Germline CDR1 SGHRS, CDR2 YFSETQ. The CDR3 has 15 residues. Losses at the gene ends were 4 bases for V and 7 bases for J; bases not matched to a gene: 10. The CDR3 bases are TGCGCCAGCAGCCACACTAGCGGGAGCCAGTCTGAGCAGTACTTC. This translates into CASSHTSGSQSEQYF.

The chain carries TRBV5-1 and TRBJ2-1; D is perhaps TRBD2 (6 bases). The CDR3 has 15 residues. V was clipped by 4 bases and J by 0 bases, with 11 bases between them. Looked up from germline, CDR1 is SGHRS and CDR2 is YFSETQ. The CDR3 loop reads CASSGGTPSYNEQFF. For the CDR3, the DNA is TGCGCCAGCAGCGGAGGGACTCCCTCCTACAATGAGCAGTTCTTC.

The chain uses TRBV5-1 and TRBJ2-5, with 9 bases that match TRBD1. The germline V gene has CDR1 SGHRS and CDR2 YFSETQ. Germline trimming cut 0 bases from V and 0 bases from J; bases unmatched to any gene: 3. The CDR3 is made up of 16 amino acids. CDR3 region: CASSLGYRGHQETQYF. CDR3 in DNA: TGCGCCAGCAGCTTGGGGTACAGGGGGCACCAAGAGACCCAGTACTTC.